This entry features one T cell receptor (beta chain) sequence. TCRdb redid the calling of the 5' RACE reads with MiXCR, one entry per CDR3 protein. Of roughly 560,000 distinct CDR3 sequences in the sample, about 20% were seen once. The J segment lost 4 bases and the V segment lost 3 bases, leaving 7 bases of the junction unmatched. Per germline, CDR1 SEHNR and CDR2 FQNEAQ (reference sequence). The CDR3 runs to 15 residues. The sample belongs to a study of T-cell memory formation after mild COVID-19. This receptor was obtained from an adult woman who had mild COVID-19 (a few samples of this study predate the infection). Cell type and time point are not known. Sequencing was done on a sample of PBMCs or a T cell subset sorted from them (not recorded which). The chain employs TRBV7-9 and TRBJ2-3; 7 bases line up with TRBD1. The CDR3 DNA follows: TGTGCCAGCAGCTTTAGACAGGGACCCGCAGATACGCAGTATTTT. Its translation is CASSFRQGPADTQYF.